These T cell receptor beta chains were read from a single sample in a study of PD-L1 blockade in urothelial cancer. The repertoire was sequenced with immunoSEQ multiplex PCR; TCRdb's copy has only in-frame clones and lacks some. The sample yields approximately 32,000 clones, approximately 80% seen once. This specimen consisted of PBMCs, obtained around atezolizumab (anti-PD-L1) treatment. These receptor sequences come from a man in his 70s with urothelial cancer. CDR3s include the opening cysteine and the closing phenylalanine or tryptophan. D genes are given only for firm matches. The size entry is marked missing in some rows and otherwise reads once, few, many or a size class.

TRBJ2-7	TRBV5-1	.	TRBD1	CASSAGTGISEQYF	TGCGCCAGCAGCGCCGGGACAGGTATATCCGAGCAGTACTTC
TRBJ2-5	TRBV19	medium-sized	.	CASSAFGGGETQYF	TGTGCCAGTAGTGCCTTTGGGGGCGGAGAGACCCAGTACTTC
TRBJ2-3	TRBV5-1	once	.	CASHQQGADTQYF	TGCGCCAGCCACCAACAGGGTGCAGATACGCAGTATTTT
TRBJ1-1	TRBV6-5	.	.	CASSSTATGNTEAFF	TGTGCCAGCAGCTCCACTGCGACAGGGAACACTGAAGCTTTCTTT
TRBJ1-4	TRBV30	.	.	CARMEGGSEKLFF	TGTGCCCGGATGGAGGGCGGAAGTGAAAAACTGTTTTTT
TRBJ2-5	TRBV29-1	.	TRBD2	CSVGGGGQETQYF	TGCAGCGTGGGGGGGGGTGGCCAAGAGACCCAGTACTTC
TRBJ2-5	TRBV2	.	TRBD1	CASNLDREQTQYF	TGTGCCAGCAATCTCGACAGGGAACAGACCCAGTACTTC
TRBJ1-4	TRBV27	.	.	CASSLNVGGNEKLFF	TGTGCCAGCAGTTTAAATGTAGGGGGTAATGAAAAACTGTTTTTT
TRBJ2-7	TRBV7-9	.	.	CASSEARGYEQYF	TGTGCCAGCAGCGAAGCTCGGGGCTACGAGCAGTACTTC
TRBJ1-2	TRBV30	.	.	CAWNGPGRGYTF	TGTGCCTGGAACGGCCCAGGGCGGGGCTACACCTTC
TRBJ1-1	TRBV15	.	.	CATSSALGPTEAFF	TGTGCCACCAGCTCCGCGTTGGGGCCCACTGAAGCTTTCTTT
TRBJ1-6	TRBV6-4	once	TRBD1	CASSQDRASSPLHF	TGTGCCAGCAGTCAGGACAGGGCATCCTCACCCCTCCACTTT
TRBJ2-3	TRBV7-9	.	TRBD2	CASSLVSGGIQGTDTQYF	TGTGCCAGCAGCTTAGTTTCGGGAGGGATACAAGGCACAGATACGCAGTATTTT
TRBJ1-1	TRBV7-9	.	.	CASSSGGYTEAFF	TGTGCCAGCAGCTCCGGGGGGTACACTGAAGCTTTCTTT
TRBJ2-2	TRBV5-4	.	TRBD1	CASSSRDRPTGELFF	TGTGCCAGCAGCTCCCGGGACAGGCCCACCGGGGAGCTGTTTTTT
TRBJ1-1	TRBV6-5	.	.	CASMERLMNTEAFF	TGTGCCAGCATGGAGCGTTTGATGAACACTGAAGCTTTCTTT
TRBJ1-1	TRBV7-2	.	TRBD1	CASSLGGVRPGTGTEAFF	TGTGCCAGCAGCTTAGGCGGCGTCCGTCCCGGGACAGGCACTGAAGCTTTCTTT
TRBJ1-1	TRBV13	.	.	CASTAVYTEAFF	TGTGCCAGCACGGCGGTGTACACTGAAGCTTTCTTT
TRBJ2-5	TRBV4-3	.	TRBD1	CASSRETGGRETQYF	TGCGCCAGCAGCCGAGAAACAGGGGGTAGGGAGACCCAGTACTTC
TRBJ1-2	TRBV19	.	.	CASSILGTGGYTF	TGTGCCAGTAGTATCCTGGGTACGGGGGGCTACACCTTC
TRBJ2-5	TRBV5-1	.	.	CASSPTGHKETQYF	TGCGCCAGCAGCCCAACAGGCCACAAAGAGACCCAGTACTTC
TRBJ2-7	TRBV27	.	TRBD2	CASSWREASYEQYF	TGTGCCAGCAGCTGGCGGGAGGCAAGCTACGAGCAGTACTTC
TRBJ2-2	TRBV2	.	.	CASSGQNTGELFF	TGTGCCAGCAGTGGTCAGAACACCGGGGAGCTGTTTTTT
TRBJ1-1	TRBV27	once	.	CASSLWGGRTEAFF	TGTGCCAGCAGTTTATGGGGGGGACGAACTGAAGCTTTCTTT
TRBJ2-2	TRBV2	.	.	CASRASLTGTGELFF	TGTGCCAGCAGGGCCTCCTTGACAGGCACCGGGGAGCTGTTTTTT
TRBJ2-5	TRBV2	.	.	CASSQDYPQETQYF	TGTGCCAGCAGTCAGGACTACCCACAAGAGACCCAGTACTTC
TRBJ2-1	TRBV5-1	.	.	CASSLAGESSYNEQFF	TGCGCCAGCAGCTTGGCGGGGGAGAGCTCCTACAATGAGCAGTTCTTC
TRBJ2-7	TRBV28	.	.	CASSLIAMGYEQYF	TGTGCCAGCAGTCTTATAGCGATGGGCTACGAGCAGTACTTC